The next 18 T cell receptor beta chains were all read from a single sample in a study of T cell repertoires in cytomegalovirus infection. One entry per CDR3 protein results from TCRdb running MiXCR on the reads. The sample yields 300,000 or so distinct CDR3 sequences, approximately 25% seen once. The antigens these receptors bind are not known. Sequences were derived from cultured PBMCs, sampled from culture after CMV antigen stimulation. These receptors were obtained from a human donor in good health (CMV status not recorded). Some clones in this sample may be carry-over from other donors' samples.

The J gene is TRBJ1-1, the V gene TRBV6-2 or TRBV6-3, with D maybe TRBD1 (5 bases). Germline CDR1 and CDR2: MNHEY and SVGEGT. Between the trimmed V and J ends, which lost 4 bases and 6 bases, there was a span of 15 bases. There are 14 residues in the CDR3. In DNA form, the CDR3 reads TGTGCCAGCAGTTTGGTTCAGGGAACGTCTGAAGCTTTCTTT. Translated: CASSLVQGTSEAFF.

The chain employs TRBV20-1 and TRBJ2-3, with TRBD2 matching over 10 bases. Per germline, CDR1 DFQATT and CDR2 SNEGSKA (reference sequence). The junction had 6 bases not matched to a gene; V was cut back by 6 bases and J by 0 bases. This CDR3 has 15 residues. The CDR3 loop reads CSAIRTSGSTDTQYF. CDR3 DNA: TGCAGTGCCATTCGGACTAGCGGTAGCACAGATACGCAGTATTTT.

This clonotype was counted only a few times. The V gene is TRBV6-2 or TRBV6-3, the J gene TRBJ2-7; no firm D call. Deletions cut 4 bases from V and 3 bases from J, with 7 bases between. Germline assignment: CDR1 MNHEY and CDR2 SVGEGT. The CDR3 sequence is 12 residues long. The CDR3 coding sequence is TGTGCCAGCAGTTTTCAGAACTACGAGCAGTACGTC. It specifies CASSFQNYEQYV.

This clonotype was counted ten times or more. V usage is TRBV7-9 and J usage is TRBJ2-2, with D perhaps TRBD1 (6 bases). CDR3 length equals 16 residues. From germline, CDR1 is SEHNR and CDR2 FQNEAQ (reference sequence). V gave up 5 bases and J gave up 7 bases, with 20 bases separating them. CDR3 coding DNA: TGTGCCAGCAGCACCCCGGGCAGGGGACCAGACGGGGAGCTGTTTTTT. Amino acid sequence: CASSTPGRGPDGELFF.

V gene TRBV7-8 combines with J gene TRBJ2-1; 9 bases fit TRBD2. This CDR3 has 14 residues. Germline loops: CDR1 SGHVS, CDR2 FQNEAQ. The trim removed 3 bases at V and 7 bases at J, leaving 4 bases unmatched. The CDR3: CASSLGTSKNEQFF. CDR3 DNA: TGTGCCAGCAGCTTGGGGACTAGCAAGAATGAGCAGTTCTTC.

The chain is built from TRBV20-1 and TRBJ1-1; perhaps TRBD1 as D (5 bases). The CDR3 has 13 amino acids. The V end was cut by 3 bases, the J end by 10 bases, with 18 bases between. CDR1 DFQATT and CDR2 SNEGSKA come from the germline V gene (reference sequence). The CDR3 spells CSASRPGSGGAFF. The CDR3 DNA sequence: TGCAGTGCTAGTAGACCCGGATCTGGGGGAGCTTTCTTT.

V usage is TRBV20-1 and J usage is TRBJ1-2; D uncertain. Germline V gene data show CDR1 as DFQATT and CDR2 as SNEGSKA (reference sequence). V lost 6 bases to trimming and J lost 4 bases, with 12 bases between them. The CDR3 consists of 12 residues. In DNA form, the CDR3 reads TGCAGTGCGGTCGAAAGTTCCTATGGCTACACCTTC. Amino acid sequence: CSAVESSYGYTF.

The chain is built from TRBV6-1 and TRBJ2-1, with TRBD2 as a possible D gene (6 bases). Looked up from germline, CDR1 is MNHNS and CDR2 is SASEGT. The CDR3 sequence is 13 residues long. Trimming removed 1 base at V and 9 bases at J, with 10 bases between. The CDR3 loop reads CASSEVAEGEQFF. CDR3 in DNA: TGTGCCAGCAGTGAAGTAGCGGAGGGTGAGCAGTTCTTC.

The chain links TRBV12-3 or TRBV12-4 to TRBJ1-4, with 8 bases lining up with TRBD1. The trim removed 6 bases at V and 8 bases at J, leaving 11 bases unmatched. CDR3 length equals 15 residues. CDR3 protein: CASSSGQGRREKLFF. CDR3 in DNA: TGTGCCAGCAGCTCCGGACAGGGCAGACGAGAAAAACTGTTTTTT.

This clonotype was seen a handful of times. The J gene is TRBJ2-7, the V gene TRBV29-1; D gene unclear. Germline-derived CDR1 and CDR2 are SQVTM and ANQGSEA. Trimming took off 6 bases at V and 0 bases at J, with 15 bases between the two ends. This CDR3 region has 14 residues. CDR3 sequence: CSVSVAPTSYEQYF. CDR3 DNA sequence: TGCAGCGTCTCTGTGGCGCCAACCTCCTACGAGCAGTACTTC.

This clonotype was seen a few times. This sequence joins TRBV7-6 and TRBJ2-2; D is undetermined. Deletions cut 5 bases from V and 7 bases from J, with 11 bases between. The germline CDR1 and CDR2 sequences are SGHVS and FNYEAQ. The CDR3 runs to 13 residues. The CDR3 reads CASSQGLGGELFF. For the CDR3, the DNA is TGTGCCAGCAGCCAAGGGTTAGGCGGGGAGCTGTTTTTT. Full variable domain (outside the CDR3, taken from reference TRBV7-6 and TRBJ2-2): GAGVSQSPRYKVTKRGQDVALRCDPISGHVSLYWYRQALGQGPEFLTYFNYEAQQDKSGLPNDRFSAERPEGSISTLTIQRTEQRDSAMYRCASSQGLGGELFFGEGSRLTVL.

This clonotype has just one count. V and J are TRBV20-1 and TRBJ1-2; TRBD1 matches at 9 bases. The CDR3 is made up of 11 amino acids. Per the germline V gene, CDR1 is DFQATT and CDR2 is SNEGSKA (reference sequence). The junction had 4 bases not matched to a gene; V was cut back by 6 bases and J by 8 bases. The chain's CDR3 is CSARTGAGYTF. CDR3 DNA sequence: TGCAGTGCCAGGACAGGGGCCGGCTACACCTTC.

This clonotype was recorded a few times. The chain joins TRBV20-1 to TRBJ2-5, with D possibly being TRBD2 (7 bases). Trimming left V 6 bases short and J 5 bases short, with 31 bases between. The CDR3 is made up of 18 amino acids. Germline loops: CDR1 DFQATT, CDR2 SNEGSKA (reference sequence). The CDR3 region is CSAVERGGGHGLGETQYF. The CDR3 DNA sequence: TGCAGTGCCGTAGAGAGGGGAGGGGGGCACGGGTTAGGGGAGACCCAGTACTTC.

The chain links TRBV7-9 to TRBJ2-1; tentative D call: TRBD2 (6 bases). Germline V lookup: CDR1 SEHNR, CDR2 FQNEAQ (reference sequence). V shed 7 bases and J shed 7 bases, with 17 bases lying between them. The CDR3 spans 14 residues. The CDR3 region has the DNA TGTGCCAGCACCTTCGGGAGTCCGGATAATGAGCAGTTCTTC. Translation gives CASTFGSPDNEQFF.

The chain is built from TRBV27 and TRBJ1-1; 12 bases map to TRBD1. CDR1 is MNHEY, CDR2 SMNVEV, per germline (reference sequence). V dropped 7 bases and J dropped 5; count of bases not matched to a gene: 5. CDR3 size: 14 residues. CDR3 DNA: TGTGCCAGCACACGGGACAGGGGGCAAACTGAAGCTTTCTTT. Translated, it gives CASTRDRGQTEAFF.

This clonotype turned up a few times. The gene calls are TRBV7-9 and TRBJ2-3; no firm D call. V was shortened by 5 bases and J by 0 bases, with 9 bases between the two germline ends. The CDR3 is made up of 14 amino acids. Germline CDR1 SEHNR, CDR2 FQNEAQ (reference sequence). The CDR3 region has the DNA TGTGCCAGCAGCCCCTCGCGGAGCACAGATACGCAGTATTTT. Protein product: CASSPSRSTDTQYF.

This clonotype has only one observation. The CDR3 sequence is CASSLRTSGSGDTQYF. For the CDR3, the DNA is TGTGCCAGCAGCCTACGGACTAGCGGGAGTGGAGATACGCAGTATTTT. The chain links TRBV12-3 or TRBV12-4 to TRBJ2-3; 13 nucleotides match TRBD2. V was clipped by 6 bases and J by 5 bases; unmatched bases: 8. The CDR3 is 16 amino acids.

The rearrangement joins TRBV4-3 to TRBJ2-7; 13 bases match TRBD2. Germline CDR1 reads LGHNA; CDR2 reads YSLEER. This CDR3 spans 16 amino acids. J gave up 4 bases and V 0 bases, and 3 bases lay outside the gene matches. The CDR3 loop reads CASSQEGTSGKYEQYF. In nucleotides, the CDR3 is TGCGCCAGCAGCCAAGAAGGGACTAGCGGGAAGTACGAGCAGTACTTC.